These 26 T cell receptor beta chains share one sample of origin, sequenced in a study of cytomegalovirus exposure and HLA in healthy donors. Researchers ran the PCR with 60 Vbeta and 13 Jbeta primers. Data came from immunoSEQ multiplex PCR; TCRdb stores just in-frame clones and leaves some out. This sample carries around 70,000 clones, with 2.4% going to the ten biggest clones. Sequencing used PBMCs. The origin of the receptors is a female donor in good health and CMV-seropositive.

The V and J genes are TRBV29-1 and TRBJ1-2; TRBD1 is a possible D gene (5 bases). V was clipped by 7 bases and J by 6 bases, with 15 bases between them. Germline CDR1 is SQVTM and CDR2 is ANQGSEA. The CDR3 covers 12 residues. The CDR3 sequence: CSASGRENGYTF. The DNA for the CDR3 is TGCAGCGCTAGCGGCAGGGAAAATGGCTACACCTTC.

V and J are TRBV6-5 and TRBJ1-2, with TRBD1 matching over 9 bases. Germline V gene data show CDR1 as MNHEY and CDR2 as SVGAGI. The CDR3 is 13 amino acids. The V segment lost 5 bases and the J segment 4 bases; nucleotides outside the gene matches: 2. The CDR3 loop is CASSTGGVYGYTF. The DNA of the CDR3 is TGTGCCAGCAGTACAGGGGGCGTCTATGGCTACACCTTC.

The CDR3 loop is CASSQEVVGGNVPDTQYF. The CDR3 DNA reads TGCGCCAGCAGCCAAGAGGTAGTGGGCGGGAATGTCCCAGATACGCAGTATTTT. The V call is TRBV4-3, the J call TRBJ2-3; TRBD2 is a possible D gene (6 bases). V was trimmed by 0 bases and J by 4 bases, leaving 20 bases between them. Per germline, CDR1 LGHNA and CDR2 YSLEER. The CDR3 loop spans 18 amino acids.

This sequence joins TRBV28 and TRBJ2-2; 8 bases line up with TRBD2. This CDR3 spans 17 amino acids. The V gene end was trimmed by 8 bases and the J gene end by 1 base; junction bases not matched to a gene: 12. Germline CDR1 is MDHEN and CDR2 is SYDVKM. CDR3 in DNA: TGTGCCAGCCTTGGTGGCGGGGGGCCCCAGAACACCGGGGAGCTGTTTTTT. Translating it yields CASLGGGGPQNTGELFF.

The genes are TRBV19 and TRBJ1-1, with D perhaps TRBD1 (6 bases). Between the trimmed V and J ends, which lost 1 base and 0 bases, there was a span of 9 bases. The CDR3 is made up of 15 amino acids. Germline V lookup: CDR1 LNHDA, CDR2 SQIVND (reference sequence). The DNA for the CDR3 is TGTGCCAGTAGTATAGGGGCAGGGGTGAACACTGAAGCTTTCTTT. Its translation is CASSIGAGVNTEAFF.

The chain uses TRBV4-1 and TRBJ1-3; tentative D call: TRBD1 (6 bases). Germline CDR1 MGHRA, CDR2 YSYEKL. The CDR3 is 16 amino acids. Trimming stripped 5 bases from V and 0 bases from J, with 14 bases between. This CDR3 is CASSSRTDASGNTIYF. The CDR3 nucleotides are TGCGCCAGCAGCTCCCGGACAGATGCCTCTGGAAACACCATATATTTT.

V gene TRBV5-4 combines with J gene TRBJ1-5; 8 positions agree with TRBD1. The CDR3 contains 15 residues. In germline, CDR1 is SGHNT, CDR2 YYREEE (reference sequence). With V trimmed by 3 bases and J by 6 bases, 8 bases remained unmatched. CDR3 region: CASSSGQEPGQPQHF. The CDR3 nucleotides read TGTGCCAGCAGCTCGGGACAGGAGCCGGGTCAGCCCCAGCATTTT.

The CDR3: CASSELAGGGYEQYF. The CDR3 bases are TGTGCCAGCAGTGAATTGGCAGGGGGAGGATACGAGCAGTACTTC. V and J are TRBV6-1 and TRBJ2-7; possibly TRBD1 for D (7 bases). Germline loops: CDR1 MNHNS, CDR2 SASEGT. The CDR3 consists of 15 residues. Trimming stripped 2 bases from V and 4 bases from J, with 15 bases between.

The rearrangement links TRBV4-3 to TRBJ1-2; D is unclear. The CDR3 has 14 amino acids. The V end lost 0 bases, the J end lost 5 bases, and 10 bases lay between the germline ends. Germline CDR1 is LGHNA and CDR2 is YSLEER. The CDR3 DNA follows: TGCGCCAGCAGCCAAGATATCACAGCTTATGGCTACACCTTC. This gives the protein CASSQDITAYGYTF.

The chain joins TRBV5-1 to TRBJ2-7; 9 bases match TRBD1. The CDR3 is made up of 16 amino acids. Germline CDR1 SGHRS, CDR2 YFSETQ. Trimming took 3 bases from V and 0 from J; bases not matched to a gene: 7. The CDR3 region is CASSSAGQGTSYEQYF. The CDR3 DNA is TGCGCCAGCAGCTCGGCAGGACAGGGGACCTCCTACGAGCAGTACTTC.

The rearrangement uses TRBV19 and TRBJ1-2, with 7 bases that match TRBD1. The CDR3 is 14 amino acids. Germline CDR1 reads LNHDA; CDR2 reads SQIVND (reference sequence). V shed 4 bases and J 2 bases; nucleotides not matched to a gene: 4. CDR3 coding DNA: TGTGCCAGTAGTACCCGACAGGGAAACTATGGCTACACCTTC. This codes for CASSTRQGNYGYTF.

CDR3 nucleotide sequence: TGTGCCAGCAGTGCAGGGTCCTACGAGCAGTACTTC. Translating gives CASSAGSYEQYF. The chain couples TRBV25-1 to TRBJ2-5, with TRBD1 as a possible D gene (5 bases). Matching the DNA end better, TRBJ2-7 makes the J call doubtful. CDR1 and CDR2 (germline): MGHDK, SYGVNS. This CDR3 contains 12 residues.

V usage is TRBV5-1 and J usage is TRBJ2-7; 14 nucleotides line up with TRBD2. The V segment lost 4 bases and the J segment 0 bases; nucleotides outside the gene matches: 6. The V gene's germline CDR1 is SGHRS and CDR2 YFSETQ. This CDR3 has 17 amino acids. The CDR3 protein is CASSRTSGGPSSYEQYF. The CDR3 region has the DNA TGCGCCAGCAGCCGGACTAGCGGGGGGCCAAGCTCCTACGAGCAGTACTTC.

This rearrangement joins TRBV10-3 to TRBJ2-3; D perhaps matches TRBD2 (5 bases). The CDR3 has 16 amino acids. The V gene's germline CDR1 is ENHRY and CDR2 SYGVKD. V was cut by 4 bases and J by 5 bases, with 19 bases left in between. The CDR3 coding sequence is TGTGCCATCAGTGTTACTAGAGGAGACTCTCGAGATACGCAGTATTTT. Its translation is CAISVTRGDSRDTQYF.

V is TRBV19 and J is TRBJ2-1, with D unclear. Germline assignment: CDR1 LNHDA and CDR2 SQIVND (reference sequence). Between the trimmed V and J ends, which lost 3 bases and 0 bases, there was a span of 6 bases. The CDR3 loop spans 14 amino acids. The CDR3 DNA reads TGTGCCAGTAGTATGGCAGACTCCTACAATGAGCAGTTCTTC. Translation gives CASSMADSYNEQFF. The variable domain in full, completed from reference TRBV19 and TRBJ2-1, reads DGGITQSPKYLFRKEGQNVTLSCEQNLNHDAMYWYRQDPGQGLRLIYYSQIVNDFQKGDIAEGYSVSREKKESFPLTVTSAQKNPTAFYLCASSMADSYNEQFFGPGTRLTVL.

This chain joins TRBV7-6 and TRBJ2-7; 11 nucleotides match TRBD1. Trimming at V came to 5 bases and at J to 3 bases, leaving 6 bases not matched to a gene. This CDR3 contains 15 residues. Germline lookup yields CDR1 SGHVS and CDR2 FNYEAQ. CDR3 bases: TGTGCCAGCAGCCACGGACAGGGGGCGAACTACGAGCAGTACTTC. Encoded protein: CASSHGQGANYEQYF.

V and J are TRBV10-3 and TRBJ2-2, with D perhaps matching TRBD2 (5 bases). Germline V gives CDR1 ENHRY, CDR2 SYGVKD. The CDR3 is 13 residues long. With 4 bases removed from V and 2 bases from J, the gap between germline ends came to 5 bases. DNA of the CDR3: TGTGCCATCAGTGGGACTAACACCGGGGAGCTGTTTTTT. Its protein product is CAISGTNTGELFF.

This chain joins TRBV7-3 and TRBJ1-2; D unresolved. CDR1 and CDR2 from the germline V gene are SGHTA and FQGTGA. Trimming took off 5 bases at V and 7 bases at J, with 11 bases between the two ends. This CDR3 has 12 amino acids. This CDR3 is CASSRHLGGYTF. Written as DNA, the CDR3 is TGTGCCAGCAGCCGACATCTCGGTGGCTACACCTTC.

The chain carries TRBV28 and TRBJ1-2; 9 bases are shared with TRBD1. The CDR3 totals 16 residues. With V trimmed by 4 bases and J by 5 bases, 11 bases remained unmatched. The germline V gene has CDR1 MDHEN and CDR2 SYDVKM. CDR3 amino acids: CASSSSFGQGTYGYTF. The CDR3 coding sequence is TGTGCCAGCAGTTCCTCATTTGGACAGGGGACATATGGCTACACCTTC.

The chain has TRBV30 and TRBJ2-3, with TRBD1 matching over 10 bases. CDR3 size: 14 residues. J lost 2 bases, V lost 5 bases, and 4 bases had no gene match. From germline, CDR1 is GTSNPN and CDR2 SVGIG (reference sequence). The CDR3 sequence is CAWGQGGLTDTQYF. The CDR3 DNA is TGTGCCTGGGGACAGGGGGGTCTCACAGATACGCAGTATTTT.

The V and J genes are TRBV6-9 and TRBJ1-4; D perhaps matches TRBD1 (6 bases). The CDR3 consists of 15 residues. Germline V lookup: CDR1 MNHGY, CDR2 SVAAGI. Trimming shortened V by 4 bases and J by 3 bases, and 12 bases separated the two germline ends. The CDR3 DNA reads as TGTGCCAGCAGTTGTCGACAGGTACCTAATGAAAAACTGTTTTTT. It translates to CASSCRQVPNEKLFF.

V usage is TRBV6-5 and J usage is TRBJ2-7; TRBD2 is a possible D gene (8 bases). With 6 bases removed from V and 6 bases from J, the gap between germline ends came to 21 bases. The CDR3 is 15 residues long. CDR1 is MNHEY, CDR2 SVGAGI, per germline. The CDR3 sequence is CASRKGAGGGLEQYF. The CDR3 DNA is TGTGCCAGCAGGAAGGGGGCGGGAGGAGGGCTCGAGCAGTACTTC.

The V call is TRBV18, the J call TRBJ1-1, with TRBD1 identical over 8 bases. Germline V CDR1 and CDR2: KGHSH, LQKENI. The length of the CDR3 is 13 residues. The junction had 9 bases not matched to a gene; V was cut back by 6 bases and J by 9 bases. The CDR3 here is CASSQGAIGQAFF. CDR3 nucleotide sequence: TGTGCCAGCTCCCAGGGGGCTATCGGGCAAGCTTTCTTT.

The chain is built from TRBV5-1 and TRBJ1-6; the match to TRBD1 covers 9 bases. The CDR3 spans 14 residues. V gave up 2 bases and J gave up 7 bases; unmatched junction bases: 1. Germline V gene sequence: CDR1 SGHRS, CDR2 YFSETQ. The DNA of the CDR3 is TGCGCCAGCAGCTTCGGACAGGGGAATTCACCCCTCCACTTT. This codes for CASSFGQGNSPLHF. Full variable domain (missing parts from reference TRBV5-1 and TRBJ1-6): KAGVTQTPRYLIKTRGQQVTLSCSPISGHRSVSWYQQTPGQGLQFLFEYFSETQRNKGNFPGRFSGRQFSNSRSEMNVSTLELGDSALYLCASSFGQGNSPLHFGNGTRLTVT.

The V call is TRBV18, the J call TRBJ2-2; TRBD2 might be the D (5 bases). The V and J ends lost 1 base and 0 bases respectively, with 12 bases between them. The CDR3 extends over 17 amino acids. The V gene's germline CDR1 is KGHSH and CDR2 LQKENI. CDR3 residues: CASSPLERASNTGELFF. In DNA, the CDR3 is TGTGCCAGCTCACCACTAGAGAGGGCTTCGAACACCGGGGAGCTGTTTTTT.

In DNA form, the CDR3 reads TGTGCCAGCAGTGGACAGGGCGCTGGAAACACCATATATTTT. Its translation: CASSGQGAGNTIYF. The chain employs TRBV2 and TRBJ1-3; TRBD1 matches 7 bases. Germline V gene lookup returns CDR1 SNHLY and CDR2 FYNNEI. V was pared by 4 bases and J by 2 bases, with 2 bases of the junction left unmatched. CDR3 size: 14 residues. Based on the CDR3 plus reference TRBV2 and TRBJ1-3, the full variable domain is EPEVTQTPSHQVTQMGQEVILRCVPISNHLYFYWYRQILGQKVEFLVSFYNNEISEKSEIFDDQFSVERPDGSNFTLKIRSTKLEDSAMYFCASSGQGAGNTIYFGEGSWLTVV.